Listed here are 7 T cell receptor beta chains from one sample, sequenced in a study of CD8 T cell repertoires and HIV-1 epitope variants. No antigen has been assigned to these receptors. Some clones are missing from TCRdb's copy, which holds only in-frame ones; the method was immunoSEQ multiplex PCR. The sample holds about 5,600 clones; approximately 65% are singletons and the top ten take more than 35%. Sequenced: cultured CD8+ T cells derived from PBMCs. All receptors come from a male donor with HIV.

This clone was observed a few times. The chain employs TRBV28 and TRBJ1-1; a possible D gene is TRBD1 (6 bases). V lost 3 bases and J 5 bases, leaving 10 bases between the germline ends. The CDR3 covers 13 residues. Germline CDR1 is MDHEN and CDR2 is SYDVKM. The CDR3: CASSLSRGTEAFF. The CDR3 coding sequence is TGTGCCAGCAGTTTGAGCAGGGGAACTGAAGCTTTCTTT.

The chain uses TRBV25-1 and TRBJ1-1; D may be TRBD1 (5 bases). Trimming took off 1 base at V and 5 bases at J, with 11 bases between the two ends. Germline V gives CDR1 MGHDK, CDR2 SYGVNS. The length of the CDR3 is 14 residues. The CDR3 DNA reads as TGTGCCAGCAGTGAATCCGGGGGAGGAACTGAAGCTTTCTTT. Protein product: CASSESGGGTEAFF. The full variable domain, rest sourced from reference TRBV25-1 and TRBJ1-1, is EADIYQTPRYLVIGTGKKITLECSQTMGHDKMYWYQQDPGMELHLIHYSYGVNSTEKGDLSSESTVSRIRTEHFPLTLESARPSHTSQYLCASSESGGGTEAFFGQGTRLTVV.

This clone has just a few counts. The genes are TRBV10-3 and TRBJ1-6, with 9 bases identical to TRBD1. The ends lost 3 bases at V and 7 bases at J; junction bases unmatched: 10. This CDR3 has 17 residues. Germline CDR1 and CDR2: ENHRY and SYGVKD. DNA of the CDR3: TGTGCCATCAGTGACCGGGCAGAAGGACAGGGGAATTCACCCCTCCACTTT. Translating gives CAISDRAEGQGNSPLHF.

A word on this clone: The junction shows a germline mismatch at one end, possibly a read error. The chain recombines TRBV6-1 with TRBJ2-1; TRBD2 agrees at 16 bases. The germline gives CDR1 MNHNS, CDR2 SASEGT. The CDR3 spans 18 residues. CDR3 protein: CASSKARPGTSGRVEQFF. DNA of the CDR3: TGTGCCAGCAGTAAAGCGAGACCCGGGACTAGCGGGAGGGTTGAGCAGTTCTTC.

This clone was detected once. The chain carries TRBV29-1 and TRBJ1-2; the match to TRBD1 covers 8 bases. The germline gives CDR1 SQVTM, CDR2 ANQGSEA. The CDR3 has 13 residues. V lost 3 bases and J lost 5; bases outside the gene matches: 5. For the CDR3, the DNA is TGCAGCGTTGAGACAGGGGATGAGTATGGCTACACCTTC. Encoded protein: CSVETGDEYGYTF.

This rearrangement joins TRBV6-1 to TRBJ2-2, with D maybe TRBD1 (6 bases). V shed 3 bases and J shed 5 bases, with 10 bases lying between them. Looked up from germline, CDR1 is MNHNS and CDR2 is SASEGT. The CDR3 loop spans 14 amino acids. The CDR3 loop reads CASSDKGETGELFF. The CDR3 coding sequence is TGTGCCAGCAGTGACAAGGGGGAGACCGGGGAGCTGTTTTTT.

This clone was found a few times. This chain uses TRBV5-1 with TRBJ2-1; D may be TRBD2 (7 bases). The CDR3 spans 14 residues. Germline V gene data show CDR1 as SGHRS and CDR2 as YFSETQ. V shed 5 bases and J shed 5 bases, with 14 bases lying between them. CDR3 region: CASRTTGTNNEQFF. The CDR3 region has the DNA TGCGCCAGCAGGACCACAGGGACTAACAATGAGCAGTTCTTC.